This TCR beta chain was observed in a study of OX40 agonist ivuxolimab in advanced cancers. For the wider study: Ivuxolimab was a fully human IgG2 agonistic monoclonal antibody targeting the costimulatory receptor OX40 (CD134). Intravenous ivuxolimab was administered to patients every 2 weeks at six dose levels: 0.01, 0.1, 0.3, 1.5, 3 and 10 mg/kg. Of the 50 to 55 patients in dose escalation, approximately 20 had hepatocellular carcinoma, approximately 15 had melanoma, 9 had renal cell carcinoma and 9 had head and neck cancer. The dose-escalation cohort was around 84% male with a mean age of approximately 60 years, ranging from roughly 23 to 90. Prior anti-PD-1, anti-PD-L1 or anti-CTLA-4 therapy was permitted, and checkpoint inhibitors had been received by 40% to 50% of dose-escalation patients. Partial responses were achieved by three dose-escalation patients, of whom one had hepatocellular carcinoma and two had cutaneous melanoma. The point of sequencing TCRbeta in the periphery was to test whether ivuxolimab changed TCR sequence diversity and drove clonal T-cell expansion. The paper describes the monotherapy dose-escalation part (N of about 57 patients) of the phase I trial of ivuxolimab. Broader findings and caveats from the paper: In partial responders in the 0.1-3.0 mg/kg groups, normalized peripheral clonal expansion was found to be among the lowest, especially among CD8+ T cells. Low levels of normalized T-cell clonal expansion were also seen in some patients who did not respond. Clonal expansion of both CD4+ and CD8+ blood T cells was observed from baseline to week 6 at doses 0.1 to 3.0 mg/kg. Which antigens the clonally expanded peripheral T cells were specific for was not determined. After ivuxolimab, more expanded clones were found on average in CD8+ T cells than in CD4+ T cells.

Deletion took 3 bases off V and 3 bases off J, with a span of 9 bases between the germline ends. Taken from cysteine to phenylalanine, the CDR3 has 14 residues. Kept here is only the CDR3 DNA, which spans 42 bases and is read in frame from base 1. CDR1 and CDR2, looked up from the germline V gene (reference sequence), are MNHEY and SMNVEV. Concerning this clone itself: The antigen this receptor binds is unknown. No much larger clonotype is one base removed from it; base qualities were not supplied.

For sequencing of the TCRbeta CDR3 region, genomic DNA was extracted from the sorted cells. TCRbeta CDR3 regions were sequenced using the immunoSEQ Assay. The source is immuneACCESS, and TCRdb retained only in-frame sequences with V and J called. Part of the clones is not carried over; for the studies checked, unresolved V genes explain less than half of this, and the remainder is unexplained. For this sample there are about 30,000 clones; approximately 83% appear just once. The ten largest make up less than 35% of the sample. Patients with a history of autoimmune disease or receiving systemic immunosuppression were excluded from the trial. Peripheral blood for TCR sequencing was collected from all dose cohorts at baseline, on cycle 4 day 1, and on cycle 7 day 1. Samples came from an open-label, multicenter, first-in-human phase I dose-escalation trial of ivuxolimab. Adults with locally advanced or metastatic melanoma, renal cell, hepatocellular, or head and neck squamous cell carcinoma were enrolled in the trial. Before TCR sequencing, CD4+ T cells and CD8+ T cells from peripheral blood were sorted into separate populations.

The clonotype was recovered from an adult with an advanced solid tumor such as melanoma, head and neck, liver or kidney cancer. Sequencing was performed on CD4+ or CD8+ T cells sorted from blood, taken in a trial of the OX40 agonist ivuxolimab. The chain employs TRBV27 and TRBJ1-5, with TRBD1 perhaps the D gene, on 6 matching bases. Here the CDR3 is given as CASSFRGDNQPQHF. The DNA is TGTGCCAGCAGTTTCAGGGGAGACAATCAGCCCCAGCATTTT.